This T cell receptor beta chain was recovered during a study of T cell responses to AZD1222 COVID-19 vaccine. Trimming removed 7 bases from V and 1 base from J, with 14 bases in between. The CDR3 consists of 15 residues. Germline V gene data show CDR1 as SGDLS and CDR2 as YYNGEE. Clones were read by immunoSEQ multiplex PCR, and TCRdb kept only the in-frame ones, dropping some. The table records around 160,000 clones, around four fifths of them present only once. Regarding this clone: Its antigen is as yet unknown.

Study-wide findings and caveats: There were repertoire samples only from the period after the peak T cell response.

This receptor was taken from an adult in good health. The specimen comprised peripheral blood, sampled on day 0 of MenACWY control vaccination. V usage is TRBV9 and J usage is TRBJ2-2; D possibly corresponds to TRBD2 (5 bases). CDR3 amino acids: CASAVDFRNTGELFF. CDR3 nucleotide sequence: TGTGCCAGCGCCGTGGACTTCAGGAACACCGGGGAGCTGTTTTTT.